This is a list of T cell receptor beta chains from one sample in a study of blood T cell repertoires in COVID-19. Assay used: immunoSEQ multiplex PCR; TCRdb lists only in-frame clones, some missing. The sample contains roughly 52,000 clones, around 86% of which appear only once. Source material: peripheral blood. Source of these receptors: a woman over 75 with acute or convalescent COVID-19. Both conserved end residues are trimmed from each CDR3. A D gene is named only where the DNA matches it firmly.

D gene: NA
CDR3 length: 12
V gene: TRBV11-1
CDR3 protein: ASSYTDYRYGYT

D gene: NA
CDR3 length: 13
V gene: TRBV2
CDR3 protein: ASLRVAGANEKLF

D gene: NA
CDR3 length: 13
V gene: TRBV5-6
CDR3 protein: ASSLKPGPTGEQY

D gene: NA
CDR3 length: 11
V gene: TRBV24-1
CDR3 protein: ATSDGVRGEQF

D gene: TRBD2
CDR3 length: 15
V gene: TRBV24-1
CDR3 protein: ATSDNAGGRNTGELF

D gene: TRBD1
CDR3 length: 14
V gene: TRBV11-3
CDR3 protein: ASSLGTGQGNEKLF

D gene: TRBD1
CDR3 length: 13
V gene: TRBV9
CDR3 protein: ASSAGQGENTEAF

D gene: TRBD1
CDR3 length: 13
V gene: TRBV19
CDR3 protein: ASSISGQARSPLH

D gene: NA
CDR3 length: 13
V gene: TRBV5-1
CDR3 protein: ASSLAGGGGETQY

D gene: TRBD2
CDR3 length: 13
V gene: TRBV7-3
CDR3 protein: ASSLSAGGTDTQY

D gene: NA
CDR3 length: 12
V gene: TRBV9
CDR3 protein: ASSYSEVPTEAF

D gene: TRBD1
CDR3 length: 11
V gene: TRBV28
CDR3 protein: ASSARQGSEAF

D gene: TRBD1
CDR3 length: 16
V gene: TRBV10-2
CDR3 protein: ASRIYPGTAYSNQPQH

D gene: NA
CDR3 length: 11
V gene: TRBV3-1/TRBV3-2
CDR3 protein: ASSQRWADEAF

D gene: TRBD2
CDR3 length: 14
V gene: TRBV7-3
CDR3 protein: ASSLNRISGGDEQF